These T cell receptor beta chains were read from a single sample in a study of blood T cell repertoires in COVID-19. Sequencing was performed with immunoSEQ multiplex PCR; in TCRdb, only in-frame clones are kept and a portion is missing. The sample gives under 300,000 clones, 75% to 90% of which show up once; 1.7% is in the top ten. Sample: PBMCs or T cells enriched from blood (not recorded which). These receptor sequences come from a middle-aged woman who had recovered from COVID-19. CDR3s include the opening cysteine and the closing phenylalanine or tryptophan. The D gene is left open where the match is weak. Some rows have no size entry. The others give once, few or many, or a class for an expanded clone.

D: .
J: TRBJ2-3
size: .
V: TRBV5-6
DNA: TGTGCCAGCAGCCTGAGGCATGCGGGAGATACGCAGTATTTT
CDR3: CASSLRHAGDTQYF

D: .
J: TRBJ1-5
size: .
V: TRBV27
DNA: TGTGCCAGCAGTCCACCTGGGGGGGATCAGCCCCAGCATTTT
CDR3: CASSPPGGDQPQHF

D: .
J: TRBJ1-1
size: .
V: TRBV6-5
DNA: TGTGCCAGCAGACCAGTACAGGGTCCCACTGAAGCTTTCTTT
CDR3: CASRPVQGPTEAFF

D: .
J: TRBJ2-2
size: .
V: TRBV5-1
DNA: TGCGCCACCGCGGGCTCGAACACCGGGGAGCTGTTTTTT
CDR3: CATAGSNTGELFF

D: .
J: TRBJ1-3
size: .
V: TRBV7-9
DNA: TGTGCCAGCAGCCCGACAGAACTGGCTGGAAACACCATATATTTT
CDR3: CASSPTELAGNTIYF

D: TRBD1
J: TRBJ2-7
size: .
V: TRBV18
DNA: TGTGCCAGCTCACCCCCCCTGGCGGGACAGGGGGCGGAGGATAAACTCTACGAGCAGTACTTC
CDR3: CASSPPLAGQGAEDKLYEQYF

D: TRBD1
J: TRBJ1-1
size: .
V: TRBV5-1
DNA: TGCGCCAGCAGCACGGGACAGACGAACACTGAAGCTTTCTTT
CDR3: CASSTGQTNTEAFF

D: .
J: TRBJ1-4
size: .
V: TRBV18
DNA: TGTGCCAGCTCACCTCCCGGCGGGGGAGAAAAACTGTTTTTT
CDR3: CASSPPGGGEKLFF

D: .
J: TRBJ1-4
size: once
V: TRBV14
DNA: TGTGCCAGCAGCCGAGGTTATAATGAAAAACTGTTTTTT
CDR3: CASSRGYNEKLFF

D: .
J: TRBJ2-1
size: .
V: TRBV7-9
DNA: TGTGCCAGCAGCACAGGACGCAATGAGCAGTTCTTC
CDR3: CASSTGRNEQFF

D: .
J: TRBJ1-3
size: few
V: TRBV7-2
DNA: TGTGCCAGCAGCAGCGGGTTGTCTGGAAACACCATATATTTT
CDR3: CASSSGLSGNTIYF

D: .
J: TRBJ1-2
size: .
V: TRBV7-9
DNA: TGTGCCAGCAGCGCAGGAGGGAGGGAAGGCTACACCTTC
CDR3: CASSAGGREGYTF

D: TRBD2
J: TRBJ2-5
size: once
V: TRBV5-1
DNA: TGCGCCAGCAGCTTCAACCCCGTGAGACTAGCCCCACAGACCCAGTACTTC
CDR3: CASSFNPVRLAPQTQYF

D: .
J: TRBJ2-3
size: once
V: TRBV29-1
DNA: TGCAGCGTTGAAGATCGTTACAGCAGGGACTTCACAGATACGCAGTATTTT
CDR3: CSVEDRYSRDFTDTQYF

D: TRBD1
J: TRBJ1-2
size: .
V: TRBV4-3
DNA: TGCGCCAGCAGCCAACGACAGGGTTCTCTGAACTATGGCTACACCTTC
CDR3: CASSQRQGSLNYGYTF

D: .
J: TRBJ1-2
size: many
V: TRBV19
DNA: TGTGCCAGTAATACGGGGGGCGGCTATGGCTACACCTTC
CDR3: CASNTGGGYGYTF

D: .
J: TRBJ1-6
size: .
V: TRBV6-5
DNA: TGTGCCAGCAGTTACTCCGGTCGCTCCTATAATTCACCCCTCCACTTT
CDR3: CASSYSGRSYNSPLHF

D: .
J: TRBJ1-1
size: .
V: TRBV4-1
DNA: TGCGCCAGCAGCCAAGCTCGGCGGGACACTGAAGCTTTCTTT
CDR3: CASSQARRDTEAFF

D: TRBD1
J: TRBJ1-4
size: .
V: TRBV5-1
DNA: TGCGCCAGCAGCTTAGGACAGGCCGACCTTAATGAAAAACTGTTTTTT
CDR3: CASSLGQADLNEKLFF

D: .
J: TRBJ1-6
size: .
V: TRBV21-1
DNA: TGTGCCAGCAGCAAAGTGGGGACGGACAGGGGAGCCTATTCACCCCTCCACTTT
CDR3: CASSKVGTDRGAYSPLHF

D: .
J: TRBJ1-1
size: .
V: TRBV6-4
DNA: TGTGCCAGCAGCCTCCGACAGAACACTGAAGCTTTCTTT
CDR3: CASSLRQNTEAFF

D: .
J: TRBJ1-1
size: .
V: TRBV2
DNA: TGTGCCAGCAGCCCCCGGGTGGTGAACACTGAAGCTTTCTTT
CDR3: CASSPRVVNTEAFF

D: TRBD1
J: TRBJ2-1
size: .
V: TRBV11-3
DNA: TGTGCCAGCAGCTCACGACAGGGCCACAATGAGCAGTTCTTC
CDR3: CASSSRQGHNEQFF

D: TRBD1
J: TRBJ2-2
size: .
V: TRBV7-2
DNA: TGTGCCAGCAGCTTAAGACAGGGCGATGGAAGGGAGCTGTTTTTT
CDR3: CASSLRQGDGRELFF

D: .
J: TRBJ2-1
size: .
V: TRBV5-1
DNA: TGCGCCAGCACCCCCGAGATAGCCTACAATGAGCAGTTCTTC
CDR3: CASTPEIAYNEQFF